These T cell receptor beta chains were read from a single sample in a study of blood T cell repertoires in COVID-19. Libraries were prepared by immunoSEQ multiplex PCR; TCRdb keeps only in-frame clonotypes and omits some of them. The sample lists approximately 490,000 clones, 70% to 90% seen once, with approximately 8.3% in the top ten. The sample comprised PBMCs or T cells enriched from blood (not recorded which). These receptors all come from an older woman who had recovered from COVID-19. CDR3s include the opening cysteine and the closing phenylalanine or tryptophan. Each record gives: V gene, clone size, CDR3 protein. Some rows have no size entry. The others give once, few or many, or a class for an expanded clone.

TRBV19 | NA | CASSIRTAGANVLTF
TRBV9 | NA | CASSLGAGGSFSPLHF
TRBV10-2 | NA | CASRRWGENTGELFF
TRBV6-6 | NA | CASSPLRQGGFFYGYTF
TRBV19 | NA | CASSIQARAGELFF
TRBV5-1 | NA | CASSLVASGANSPLHF
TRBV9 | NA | CASSVEQHTEAFF
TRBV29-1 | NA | CSVGGGQNEKLFF
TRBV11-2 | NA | CASSNLAGAGLDEQYF
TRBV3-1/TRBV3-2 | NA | CASSQDGRSPLHF
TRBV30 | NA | CAWSRGSNGQPQHF
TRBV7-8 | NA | CASSLTSVLAGGHGEQFF
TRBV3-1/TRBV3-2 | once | CASSHLAGGPPYEQYF
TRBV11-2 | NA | CASSSRTGGPYNEQFF
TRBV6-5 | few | CASSLRDTAYEQYF
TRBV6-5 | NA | CASSYSMGGGFEAFF
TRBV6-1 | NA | CASSETRQNNYGYTF
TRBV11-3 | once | CASSLAGGDTEAFF
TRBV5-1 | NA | CASSLRGISANYGYTF
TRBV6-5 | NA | CASSYRLSPNSPLHF
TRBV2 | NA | CAIRGTGEGNTIYF
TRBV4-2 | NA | CASSQATGGDEKLFF
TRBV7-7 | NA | CASSLGQNTEAFF
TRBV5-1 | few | CASSSTSGARGETQYF
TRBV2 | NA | CASSVYNEQFF
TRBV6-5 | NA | CASMALQGTYEQYF
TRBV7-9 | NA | CASSLKMRARNEQFF
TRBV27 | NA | CASSYRGTYNSPLHF
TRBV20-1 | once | CSARDFPELFF
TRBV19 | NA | CASSREQGAQIVPLHF
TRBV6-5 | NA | CASSYGVAGDYNEQFF
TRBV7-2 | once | CASSPTGDSGNTIYF
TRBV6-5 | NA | CASGTKGQVNQPQHF
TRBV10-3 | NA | CAISERRQLNYGYTF
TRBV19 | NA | CASSPQAGGADTQYF
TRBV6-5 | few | CASSPEGLRNQPQHF
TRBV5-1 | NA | CASSGKLAGRTDTQYF
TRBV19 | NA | CASSIDTGTNTEAFF
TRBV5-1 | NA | CASSLDTGSGNTIYF
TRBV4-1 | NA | CASSQVGIGELFF
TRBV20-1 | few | CSASFSGELFF
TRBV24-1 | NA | CATSADRGPDQPQHF
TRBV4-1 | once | CASSKGFPPTDTQYF
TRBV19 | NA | CASSPRDGEKLFF
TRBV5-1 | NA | CASSLGQGISSGNTIYF
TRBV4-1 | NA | CASSQGTGRDTQYF
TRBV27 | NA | CASSYSSYNSPLHF
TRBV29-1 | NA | CSVPTGAGFTDTQYF
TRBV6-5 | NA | CASSYSTLRGRGYTF
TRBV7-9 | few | CASSSNPGQGDYGYTF
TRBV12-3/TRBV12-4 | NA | CASSLRVGNTIYF
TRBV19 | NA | CATGLLMGPQHF
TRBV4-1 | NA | CASSQEMDSYNEKLFF